The clone carrying this T cell receptor (beta chain) showed up just a few times. V shed 1 base and J shed 4 bases, with 15 bases lying between them. The CDR3 totals 16 residues. Germline CDR1 and CDR2: SGHDT and YYEEEE. Measured with immunoSEQ multiplex PCR; TCRdb has only the in-frame clones, and not every one. The sample has 160,000 or so clones, just under 80% seen once; the top ten hold about 14%. The sample comes from a study of blood T cell repertoires in COVID-19. This rearrangement joins TRBV5-6 to TRBJ1-5, with D perhaps TRBD1 (6 bases). Source material: peripheral blood. The source of this sequence is an elderly woman with acute or convalescent COVID-19. The CDR3 nucleotides read TGTGCCAGCAGCTTGCAGGGACACCAAGGGAATCAGCCCCAGCATTTT. Its protein product is CASSLQGHQGNQPQHF.